This T cell receptor beta chain was identified during a study of T cell repertoires in cytomegalovirus infection. Study-level information: CMV infection together with matching HLA type was indicated by public TCR beta signatures.

This clonotype was found many times. TCRdb itself ran the reads through MiXCR, one entry per CDR3 protein. The sample consists of more than 500,000 distinct CDR3 sequences, 15% to 20% of them appearing once. This clonotype was sampled from a human donor in good health (CMV status not recorded). Some clones in this sample may be carry-over from other donors' samples. Material: CD8+ T cells from PBMCs.

In DNA form, the CDR3 reads TGTGCCAGCAGCCTTTTATCGGGTCTGGACGGTCAGCCCCAGCATTTT. Its translation is CASSLLSGLDGQPQHF. The rearrangement uses TRBV7-8 and TRBJ1-5, with D unresolved. The CDR3 covers 16 residues. The germline V gene has CDR1 SGHVS and CDR2 FQNEAQ. Trimming took 5 bases from V and 6 from J, leaving 20 bases between them. Filled out from reference TRBV7-8 and TRBJ1-5, the complete variable domain reads GAGVSQSPRYKVAKRGQDVALRCDPISGHVSLFWYQQALGQGPEFLTYFQNEAQLDKSGLPSDRFFAERPEGSVSTLKIQRTQQEDSAVYLCASSLLSGLDGQPQHFGDGTRLSIL.